This T cell receptor beta chain derives from a study of STAT5B mutations in CD4+ large granular lymphocyte leukemia. Overall study results and limits: Compared with healthy controls (2/35), patient top clones favored TRBV06 (8/27).

Trimming took 0 bases from V and 6 from J; bases not matched to a gene: 1. The CDR3 has 15 amino acids. CDR1 is SGHTA, CDR2 FQGTGA, per germline. Some clones are missing from TCRdb's copy, which holds only in-frame ones; the method was immunoSEQ multiplex PCR. The sample contains about 40,000 clones, roughly four fifths of which appear only once. Concerning this clone: The antigen remains unidentified.

This chain uses TRBV7-3 with TRBJ2-2; 10 bases agree with TRBD2. The TCR was taken from a human donor in good health. Sequencing was performed on CD4+ T cells from blood buffy coats. The DNA for the CDR3 is TGTGCCAGCAGCTTAACAGCGGGGGGGCCCGGGGAGCTGTTTTTT. Encoded protein: CASSLTAGGPGELFF.